Listed below are T cell receptor beta chains from one sample, sequenced in a study of T cells in Graves' hyperthyroidism and ophthalmopathy. TCRdb fed the multiplex PCR reads into MiXCR, producing one record per CDR3 protein. Of hundreds of thousands of distinct CDR3 sequences in the sample, more than 15% were seen once. Sequencing was performed on blood. The receptor set was obtained from a woman aged 18-29 years with Graves' hyperthyroidism. The CDR3 runs from the conserved cysteine through the conserved F or W. A D gene is named only where the DNA matches it firmly. Clone size appears in some rows only: once, few, many, or a class for an expanded clone.

>-|few|TRBV27|TRBJ2-4|10
TGTGCCAGCGGGAAAAACATTCAGTACTTC
CASGKNIQYF
>TRBD2|-|TRBV10-3|TRBJ2-1|14
TGTGCCATCAGCCCGGGGGGAGTTGACAATGAGCAGTTCTTC
CAISPGGVDNEQFF
>-|-|TRBV9|TRBJ2-7|15
TGTGCCAGCAGCGTGGCCCAAGGGGAAGCCTACGAGCAGTACTTC
CASSVAQGEAYEQYF
>TRBD2|few|TRBV5-1|TRBJ2-5|16
TGCGCCAGCAGCCCCCGGGTAGCGGGCTTCCAAGAGACCCAGTACTTC
CASSPRVAGFQETQYF
>-|-|TRBV19|TRBJ1-2|13
TGTGCCAGTAGTATGGGTCCTAACTATGGCTACACCTTC
CASSMGPNYGYTF
>TRBD1|many|TRBV30|TRBJ2-7|15
TGTGCCTGGAGTGTCCCCCCGGACAGGAGCTACGAGCAGTACTTC
CAWSVPPDRSYEQYF
>-|few|TRBV15|TRBJ1-3|17
TGTGCCACCAGCAGGGAACGGACCTATAGCTCTGGAAACACCATATATTTT
CATSRERTYSSGNTIYF
>-|many|TRBV20-1|TRBJ2-5|11
TGCAGTGCTAAAGAGCAAGAGACCCAGTACTTC
CSAKEQETQYF
>TRBD2|-|TRBV29-1|TRBJ2-7|13
TGCAGCGTTGCAGCGGGAGGCCCCTACGAGCAGTACTTC
CSVAAGGPYEQYF
>-|many|TRBV5-1|TRBJ2-1|14
TGCGCCAGCAGCCCCGGCCGGGCGGGTAATGAGCAGTTCTTC
CASSPGRAGNEQFF
>-|many|TRBV9|TRBJ2-1|15
TGTGCCAGCAGCAAAGGGGCCGGAGGATACAATGAGCAGTTCTTC
CASSKGAGGYNEQFF
>-|-|TRBV2|TRBJ1-1|12
TGTGCCAGCAACGGAGCACGGACTGAAGCTTTCTTT
CASNGARTEAFF
>TRBD1|many|TRBV15|TRBJ1-1|13
TGTGCCACCAGCAGAGTGATACAGGGGGAAGCTTTCTTT
CATSRVIQGEAFF
>-|many|TRBV7-8|TRBJ2-7|15
TGTGCCAGCAGCTTAAGTTCCCTCCCCCCCTACGAGCAGTACTTC
CASSLSSLPPYEQYF
>TRBD1|many|TRBV12-3/TRBV12-4|TRBJ2-1|16
TGTGCCAGCAGTGTAGACAGGGTAAGCTCCTACAATGAGCAGTTCTTC
CASSVDRVSSYNEQFF
>TRBD1|-|TRBV28|TRBJ2-4|15
TGTGCCAGCAGTTTGGCACCGGGACAGGGAAACATTCAGTACTTC
CASSLAPGQGNIQYF
>-|-|TRBV20-1|TRBJ1-2|13
TGCAGTGCTAGGGGCAGGGTCGGCTATGGCTACACCTTC
CSARGRVGYGYTF
>-|many|TRBV5-1|TRBJ1-2|19
TGCGCCAGCAGCCGAAATCCTACAGGGAGGGGAGCTGCTAACTATGGCTACACCTTC
CASSRNPTGRGAANYGYTF
>-|-|TRBV25-1|TRBJ2-5|13
TGTGCCAGCAGTCCCACTAGGAGAGAGACCCAGTACTTC
CASSPTRRETQYF
>TRBD1|-|TRBV28|TRBJ1-4|15
TGTGCCAGCATCACAGGGGGTTTAACTAATGAAAAACTGTTTTTT
CASITGGLTNEKLFF
>TRBD1|once|TRBV5-5|TRBJ1-3|15
TGTGCCAGCAGACTCGATCAGGGGGCCGGAAACACCATATATTTT
CASRLDQGAGNTIYF
>-|many|TRBV6-1|TRBJ1-2|14
TGTGCCAGCAGTCCTTCTTGGGCGAACTATGGCTACACCTTC
CASSPSWANYGYTF
>TRBD1|few|TRBV20-1|TRBJ1-1|16
TGCAGTGCTAGAGACCAGACAGGGACAGGGGGAACTGAAGCTTTCTTT
CSARDQTGTGGTEAFF
>-|many|TRBV12-3/TRBV12-4|TRBJ2-6|14
TGTGCCAGCAGCCAGGCACCCGGGGCCAACGTCCTGACTTTC
CASSQAPGANVLTF
>TRBD1|-|TRBV11-2|TRBJ2-6|18
TGTGCCAGCAGCACCGGACAGGGGAAAGGTTCGGGGGCCAACGTCCTGACTTTC
CASSTGQGKGSGANVLTF
>TRBD1|many|TRBV20-1|TRBJ2-7|13
TGCAGTGCTCCCGGCAGGGGGAACTACGAGCAGTACTTC
CSAPGRGNYEQYF
>TRBD1|-|TRBV6-1|TRBJ2-7|15
TGTGCCGGCAGTGAAGCTAGGGGGCTTTCCTACGAGCAGTACTTC
CAGSEARGLSYEQYF
>-|many|TRBV12-3/TRBV12-4|TRBJ2-1|17
TGTGCCAGCAGTTTGGAGGCGCGGGATCAGGCGGGCAATGAGCAGTTCTTC
CASSLEARDQAGNEQFF
>TRBD2|-|TRBV6-2/TRBV6-3|TRBJ2-1|13
TGTGCGGGGAGGGGTTGGGGGTTTAATGAGCAGTTCTTC
CAGRGWGFNEQFF
>TRBD1|many|TRBV12-3/TRBV12-4|TRBJ1-1|17
TGTGCCAGCAGCCCCTGGGGGGACAGGGCTCTGAGCACTGAAGCTTTCTTT
CASSPWGDRALSTEAFF
>-|many|TRBV20-1|TRBJ1-2|13
TGCAGTGCTAGAGAAAGAAGGGTATATGGCTACACCTTC
CSARERRVYGYTF
>TRBD2|many|TRBV6-4|TRBJ2-3|16
TGTGCCAGCAGCCCCGGGACTAGCGGGGGGCCAGATACGCAGTATTTT
CASSPGTSGGPDTQYF
>TRBD2|many|TRBV7-9|TRBJ2-5|15
TGTGCCAGCAGCGCGACCGGGACTAGCCCAGAGACCCAGTACTTC
CASSATGTSPETQYF
>-|few|TRBV4-2|TRBJ1-2|14
TGTGCCAGCAGCCAAGATCCGGGCGGCGGGGGCTACACCTTC
CASSQDPGGGGYTF
>-|-|TRBV20-1|TRBJ2-1|12
TGCAGTGCTAGTGCCCCTTTTCATGAGCAGTTCTTC
CSASAPFHEQFF
>TRBD2|many|TRBV20-1|TRBJ2-5|13
TGCAGTGCCCCTGGCGGGGGGGGAGAGACCCAGTACTTC
CSAPGGGGETQYF
>-|few|TRBV9|TRBJ2-3|15
TGTGCCAGCAGCGTAGAGGGCAGAACCACAGATACGCAGTATTTT
CASSVEGRTTDTQYF
>TRBD2|many|TRBV6-1|TRBJ2-1|19
TGTGCCAGCAGTGAAGCGCTAGGGACTAGCGGGAGGGCCTACAATGAGCAGTTCTTC
CASSEALGTSGRAYNEQFF
>TRBD1|many|TRBV14|TRBJ1-2|16
TGTGCCAGCAGCCACCGGAGGGAGGGACAGGGTTACGGCTACACCTTC
CASSHRREGQGYGYTF
>-|few|TRBV12-5|TRBJ1-6|16
TGTGCTAGTGGTTTGTTGGGGACCCGCAATAATTCACCCCTCCACTTT
CASGLLGTRNNSPLHF
>TRBD2|many|TRBV30|TRBJ2-1|17
TGTGCCTGTAAAACTAGCGGGATTACTATCTCCTACAATGAGCAGTTCTTC
CACKTSGITISYNEQFF
>-|many|TRBV12-3/TRBV12-4|TRBJ2-7|14
TGTGCCAGCAGTCCCACGGGGGTGATTAAGGAGCAGTACTTC
CASSPTGVIKEQYF
>-|-|TRBV29-1|TRBJ2-3|14
TGCAGCGTTGAGAGGGGGTCGATTTGGGATACGCAGTATTTT
CSVERGSIWDTQYF
>TRBD1|many|TRBV7-9|TRBJ1-4|15
TGTGCCAGCAGCTTAGGGGACAGGGTTAATGAAAAACTGTTTTTT
CASSLGDRVNEKLFF
>-|many|TRBV30|TRBJ1-4|13
TGTGCCTGGGGCGGGGGGGCTAATGAAAAACTGTTTTTT
CAWGGGANEKLFF
>-|-|TRBV7-9|TRBJ2-6|19
TGTGCCAGCAGCTTATCAGCAGGGTCATACCGGTCTGGGGCCAACGTCCTGACTTTC
CASSLSAGSYRSGANVLTF
>-|-|TRBV9|TRBJ2-7|15
TGTGCCAGCAGCGGGGGGACTGGACTTGAATACGAGCAGTACTTC
CASSGGTGLEYEQYF
>TRBD1|many|TRBV10-2|TRBJ2-7|13
TGCGCCAGCAGTGGACAGGGGGGCTACGAGCAGTACTTC
CASSGQGGYEQYF
>TRBD2|-|TRBV2|TRBJ2-7|15
TGTGCCAGCAGTGATCTAGCGGGAGATTCTTACGAGCAGTACTTC
CASSDLAGDSYEQYF